Listed here are 20 T cell receptor beta chains from one sample, sequenced in a study of blood T cells in healthy people across ages. Next came a second PCR, run for about 7 to 12 cycles, which used a sample-barcoded 5' primer along with a J-beta primer mix. TCRdb reprocessed the 5' RACE reads with MiXCR, giving one entry per CDR3 protein. This sample has about 1.6 million distinct CDR3 sequences, with roughly a third found just once. The sequenced material came from blood. These receptor sequences come from a woman aged 25 to 45 in good health.

The chain employs TRBV2 and TRBJ2-7; 8 bases are a match to TRBD2. This CDR3 has 14 amino acids. The J segment lost 5 bases and the V segment lost 6 bases, leaving 9 bases of the junction unmatched. Germline assignment: CDR1 SNHLY and CDR2 FYNNEI. CDR3 in DNA: TGTGCCAGCAGAAAAATCGCACTAGCGGACGAGCAGTACTTC. Protein product: CASRKIALADEQYF. The entire variable domain, with the rest obtained from reference TRBV2 and TRBJ2-7, is as follows: EPEVTQTPSHQVTQMGQEVILRCVPISNHLYFYWYRQILGQKVEFLVSFYNNEISEKSEIFDDQFSVERPDGSNFTLKIRSTKLEDSAMYFCASRKIALADEQYFGPGTRLTVT.

The chain couples TRBV7-6 to TRBJ2-3; 10 nucleotides line up with TRBD2. The CDR3 spans 16 residues. J lost 0 bases, V lost 4 bases, and 4 bases had no gene match. Germline values: CDR1 SGHVS, CDR2 FNYEAQ. The CDR3 DNA sequence: TGTGCCAGCAGCTCACTAGCGGGGCCTAGCACAGATACGCAGTATTTT. This encodes CASSSLAGPSTDTQYF.

This chain joins TRBV27 and TRBJ2-5; no clear D. The CDR3 contains 13 residues. The V gene's germline CDR1 is MNHEY and CDR2 SMNVEV (reference sequence). Trimming pared 0 bases from V and 5 bases from J, leaving 7 bases between. CDR3: CASSLSLYETQYF. DNA of the CDR3: TGTGCCAGCAGTTTATCCCTCTACGAGACCCAGTACTTC.

In nucleotides, the CDR3 is TGTGCCAGCAGGACGAGGGGGAGCCTGGCCTACGAGCAGTACTTC. Translated, it gives CASRTRGSLAYEQYF. The chain has TRBV6-1 and TRBJ2-7; possibly TRBD1 for D (6 bases). CDR1 is MNHNS, CDR2 SASEGT, per germline. The CDR3 extends over 15 amino acids. Deletions cut 6 bases from V and 2 bases from J, with 17 bases between.

This clonotype was detected a few times. The chain is built from TRBV20-1 and TRBJ2-2; TRBD2 agrees at 12 bases. V lost 5 bases, J lost 6 bases, and 7 bases stayed unmatched. The CDR3 has 15 amino acids. In germline, CDR1 is DFQATT, CDR2 SNEGSKA (reference sequence). The CDR3 loop is CSAGLAGGPAGELFF. Written as DNA, the CDR3 is TGCAGTGCTGGGCTAGCGGGGGGGCCTGCCGGGGAGCTGTTTTTT.

The V and J genes are TRBV9 and TRBJ2-1; TRBD2 matches 16 bases. This CDR3 region has 18 residues. Losses at the gene ends were 4 bases for V and 6 bases for J; bases not matched to a gene: 10. CDR1 is SGDLS and CDR2 is YYNGEE in the germline V gene. As DNA, the CDR3 is TGTGCCAGCAGCACTAGGGGACTAGCGGGGGGGTATGGCAATGAGCAGTTCTTC. This codes for CASSTRGLAGGYGNEQFF. Supplemented by reference TRBV9 and TRBJ2-1, the full variable domain reads DSGVTQTPKHLITATGQRVTLRCSPRSGDLSVYWYQQSLDQGLQFLIQYYNGEERAKGNILERFSAQQFPDLHSELNLSSLELGDSALYFCASSTRGLAGGYGNEQFFGPGTRLTVL.

This clonotype was picked up many times. The genes are TRBV29-1 and TRBJ2-1, with D perhaps being TRBD1 or TRBD2 (5 bases each). The CDR3 consists of 15 residues. CDR1 SQVTM and CDR2 ANQGSEA come from the germline V gene. Trimming stripped 3 bases from V and 2 bases from J, with 14 bases between. In DNA, the CDR3 is TGCAGCGTTGAGACCGGGACCTCACCCTACAATGAGCAGTTCTTC. This encodes CSVETGTSPYNEQFF.

This clonotype was seen only once. The rearrangement links TRBV4-1 to TRBJ2-1, with D perhaps TRBD2 (6 bases). Germline V lookup: CDR1 MGHRA, CDR2 YSYEKL. The CDR3 covers 16 residues. V was trimmed by 4 bases and J by 8 bases, leaving 21 bases between them. The CDR3 nucleotides read TGCGCCAGCAGCCCGGGAGTCTCCCGACTCGGCGATGAGCAGTTCTTC. Its protein product is CASSPGVSRLGDEQFF.

A few counts support this clonotype. The chain uses TRBV4-2 and TRBJ2-5, with D tentatively TRBD1 (6 bases). The CDR3 spans 17 residues. Trimming pared 4 bases from V and 3 bases from J, leaving 21 bases between. Germline V lookup: CDR1 LGHNA, CDR2 YNFKEQ. CDR3 loop: CASSRHGDTGEEETQYF. The DNA of the CDR3 is TGTGCCAGCAGCCGCCACGGGGACACCGGAGAAGAAGAGACCCAGTACTTC.

Turning to this clonotype: Sequence at one end of the junction differs from germline and may be a read error. The V gene is TRBV15, the J gene TRBJ2-3, with D hard to call. There are 13 residues in the CDR3. CDR1 is LNHNV, CDR2 YYDKDF, per germline (reference sequence). Here the CDR3 reads CATRGSTADTQCF. The DNA for the CDR3 is TGTGCCACCAGGGGCTCGACGGCAGATACGCAGTGTTTT.

The chain uses TRBV20-1 and TRBJ1-5; D gene ambiguous. The V gene lost 3 bases and the J gene lost 1 base, with 7 bases spanning the gap. The CDR3 runs to 13 residues. CDR1 DFQATT and CDR2 SNEGSKA come from the germline V gene (reference sequence). The CDR3 DNA follows: TGCAGTGCTAGTGAGAACAGCAATCAGCCCCAGCATTTT. Its translation is CSASENSNQPQHF.

This clonotype showed up just a few times. This chain joins TRBV7-3 and TRBJ2-5; a weak D match, TRBD1 (5 bases). With 0 bases removed from V and 5 bases from J, the gap between germline ends came to 13 bases. The CDR3 is 15 amino acids. Germline V lookup: CDR1 SGHTA, CDR2 FQGTGA. This chain's CDR3 is CASSLTRQSVETQYF. CDR3 DNA: TGTGCCAGCAGCTTAACGAGACAGTCCGTCGAGACCCAGTACTTC.

The rearrangement uses TRBV27 and TRBJ2-5; 9 positions match TRBD1. CDR1 is MNHEY, CDR2 SMNVEV, per germline (reference sequence). The CDR3 loop spans 21 amino acids. With 0 bases clipped from V and 4 bases from J, the junction kept 21 bases outside the gene matches. This CDR3 is CASSLSSGTLLPGQGPETQYF. CDR3 nucleotide sequence: TGTGCCAGCAGTTTATCATCTGGAACTCTCCTCCCGGGACAGGGCCCAGAGACCCAGTACTTC.

This clonotype showed up many times. The chain links TRBV7-9 to TRBJ1-4, with D maybe TRBD1 (5 bases). Between the trimmed V and J ends, which lost 5 bases and 7 bases, there was a span of 17 bases. Germline loops: CDR1 SEHNR, CDR2 FQNEAQ (reference sequence). This CDR3 spans 15 amino acids. The CDR3 DNA sequence: TGTGCCAGCAGCGCATCCGGGACCCAGAGTGAAAAACTGTTTTTT. Translated: CASSASGTQSEKLFF.

This clonotype came up a few times. The chain links TRBV6-1 to TRBJ2-1; a weak D match, TRBD2 (6 bases). V gave up 3 bases and J gave up 2 bases, with 14 bases separating them. CDR1 and CDR2 from the germline V gene are MNHNS and SASEGT. CDR3 length: 16 amino acids. CDR3 loop: CASSDRPGLPYNEQFF. CDR3 nucleotides: TGTGCCAGCAGTGATAGACCGGGACTCCCCTACAATGAGCAGTTCTTC.

The chain has TRBV5-1 and TRBJ2-1; no reliable D call. This CDR3 contains 14 residues. Trimming removed 1 base at V and 2 bases at J, with 7 bases between. From germline, CDR1 is SGHRS and CDR2 YFSETQ. CDR3 protein: CASSLTPTYNEQFF. Written as DNA, the CDR3 is TGCGCCAGCAGCTTGACCCCCACCTACAATGAGCAGTTCTTC.

This clonotype was seen more than once but under ten times. The genes are TRBV4-2 and TRBJ2-3; 8 bases agree with TRBD2. Germline-derived CDR1 and CDR2 are LGHNA and YNFKEQ. The CDR3 extends over 16 amino acids. J was trimmed by 6 bases and V by 0 bases; bases with no gene match: 8. CDR3 amino acids: CASSQDFGGGTDTQYF. The CDR3 bases are TGTGCCAGCAGCCAAGATTTCGGCGGGGGGACCGATACGCAGTATTTT.

This clonotype has a handful of counts. The chain carries TRBV9 and TRBJ2-4; perhaps D is TRBD1 or TRBD2 (5 bases each). The J call may be wrong; the DNA end is better matched by TRBJ2-7. The CDR3 has 14 residues. Germline lookup yields CDR1 SGDLS and CDR2 YYNGEE. CDR3 coding DNA: TGTGCCAGCGGGACGGATAGTAACCCCTACGAGCAGTACTTC. Its translation: CASGTDSNPYEQYF.

This chain links TRBV11-2 with TRBJ2-1, with D tentatively TRBD1 or TRBD2 (5 bases each). The length of the CDR3 is 15 residues. Deletions cut 5 bases from V and 9 bases from J, with 20 bases between. Per the germline V gene, CDR1 is SGHAT and CDR2 is FQNNGV. CDR3 in amino acids: CASSRTRDPAFEQFF. CDR3 bases: TGTGCCAGCAGCCGGACAAGGGACCCAGCGTTTGAGCAGTTCTTC. The complete variable domain, with remaining parts taken from reference TRBV11-2 and TRBJ2-1, reads EAGVAQSPRYKIIEKRQSVAFWCNPISGHATLYWYQQILGQGPKLLIQFQNNGVVDDSQLPKDRFSAERLKGVDSTLKIQPAKLEDSAVYLCASSRTRDPAFEQFFGPGTRLTVL.

This sequence joins TRBV30 and TRBJ2-3; 7 nucleotides match TRBD1. Trimming cost V 7 bases and J 4 bases; bases outside gene matches: 2. Germline V lookup: CDR1 GTSNPN, CDR2 SVGIG (reference sequence). The CDR3 extends over 11 amino acids. DNA for the CDR3: TGTGCCTACGGGACAGCAGATACGCAGTATTTT. Its protein product is CAYGTADTQYF.